The rows below give T cell receptor beta chains drawn from one sample of a study of blood T cell repertoires in COVID-19. Only in-frame clones appear in the TCRdb table, and some are missing; sequencing was by immunoSEQ multiplex PCR. In the table there are some 100,000 clones, just under 95% of which are singletons. The sequenced sample was peripheral blood. All receptors derive from a man in his 70s with acute or convalescent COVID-19. The conserved cysteine and the conserved F or W are not part of the CDR3 here. Fields, in order: V gene, J gene, CDR3 length, CDR3 protein.

v_gene: TRBV13
j_gene: TRBJ1-2
len: 13
CDR3aa: ASSFGQVLNYGYT

v_gene: TRBV5-1
j_gene: TRBJ2-5
len: 14
CDR3aa: ASSGGGTGSGETQY

v_gene: TRBV3-1/TRBV3-2
j_gene: TRBJ1-1
len: 11
CDR3aa: ASSRDRGSEAF

v_gene: TRBV30
j_gene: TRBJ2-1
len: 12
CDR3aa: AGTGLSSYNEQF

v_gene: TRBV18
j_gene: TRBJ2-7
len: 12
CDR3aa: ASSPGQKIYEQY

v_gene: TRBV14
j_gene: TRBJ2-1
len: 10
CDR3aa: ASSANREVQF

v_gene: TRBV6-5
j_gene: TRBJ1-5
len: 13
CDR3aa: ASSRAPLLGQPQH

v_gene: TRBV6-5
j_gene: TRBJ1-2
len: 11
CDR3aa: ASSLTANYGYT

v_gene: TRBV28
j_gene: TRBJ2-1
len: 14
CDR3aa: ASSPGGTGSRNEQF

v_gene: TRBV30
j_gene: TRBJ1-3
len: 11
CDR3aa: AWKRISGNTIY

v_gene: TRBV7-2
j_gene: TRBJ1-5
len: 13
CDR3aa: ASSLSGRGQQPQH

v_gene: TRBV5-1
j_gene: TRBJ2-7
len: 10
CDR3aa: ASSLGRYEQY

v_gene: TRBV12-3/TRBV12-4
j_gene: TRBJ1-5
len: 11
CDR3aa: ASSTDNHQPQH

v_gene: TRBV27
j_gene: TRBJ2-7
len: 11
CDR3aa: ASSFAGPYEQY

v_gene: TRBV11-2
j_gene: TRBJ2-7
len: 9
CDR3aa: ASSRQYEQY

v_gene: TRBV6-2/TRBV6-3
j_gene: TRBJ2-5
len: 14
CDR3aa: ASSPRVAGAWETQY

v_gene: TRBV6-6
j_gene: TRBJ2-1
len: 13
CDR3aa: ASSYNTGLYNEQF

v_gene: TRBV7-9
j_gene: TRBJ1-6
len: 13
CDR3aa: ASSLSGGARSPLH

v_gene: TRBV3-1/TRBV3-2
j_gene: TRBJ2-5
len: 13
CDR3aa: ASSFPTGWQETQY

v_gene: TRBV20-1
j_gene: TRBJ2-3
len: 13
CDR3aa: SASSAGGRADTQY

v_gene: TRBV27
j_gene: TRBJ1-2
len: 14
CDR3aa: ASSLSVGTDPYGYT

v_gene: TRBV5-1
j_gene: TRBJ2-6
len: 12
CDR3aa: ASSLQAGANVLT

v_gene: TRBV5-4
j_gene: TRBJ2-1
len: 15
CDR3aa: ASSLTGLAGFYNEQF

v_gene: TRBV15
j_gene: TRBJ2-1
len: 13
CDR3aa: ATSRGQGAPHEQF

v_gene: TRBV30
j_gene: TRBJ2-3
len: 12
CDR3aa: AWTSGGNTDTQY

v_gene: TRBV7-9
j_gene: TRBJ1-5
len: 13
CDR3aa: ASSLLGGGNQPQH

v_gene: TRBV7-2
j_gene: TRBJ2-3
len: 13
CDR3aa: ASSLTSGGTDTQY

v_gene: TRBV6-5
j_gene: TRBJ2-7
len: 11
CDR3aa: ASRETSVYEQY

v_gene: TRBV7-8
j_gene: TRBJ2-1
len: 13
CDR3aa: ASSFREGLNNEQF

v_gene: TRBV18
j_gene: TRBJ2-7
len: 15
CDR3aa: ASSSTPSGGPYYEQY

v_gene: TRBV9
j_gene: TRBJ2-1
len: 11
CDR3aa: ASSVTVTNEQF

v_gene: TRBV5-1
j_gene: TRBJ2-5
len: 9
CDR3aa: ASSNQETQY

v_gene: TRBV28
j_gene: TRBJ1-3
len: 13
CDR3aa: ASSETGSSGNTIY

v_gene: TRBV6-5
j_gene: TRBJ1-4
len: 14
CDR3aa: ASSYSGATTNEKLF

v_gene: TRBV11-3
j_gene: TRBJ2-7
len: 12
CDR3aa: ASSLVLAGREQY

v_gene: TRBV5-1
j_gene: TRBJ1-1
len: 12
CDR3aa: ASSLGQGATEAF

v_gene: TRBV30
j_gene: TRBJ1-1
len: 14
CDR3aa: AWRPDRGVFRTEAF

v_gene: TRBV4-1
j_gene: TRBJ1-2
len: 13
CDR3aa: ASSQGDRGRDGYT

v_gene: TRBV7-9
j_gene: TRBJ1-4
len: 11
CDR3aa: ASSLSTNEKLF

v_gene: TRBV19
j_gene: TRBJ1-1
len: 12
CDR3aa: ASSVTGENTEAF

v_gene: TRBV3-1/TRBV3-2
j_gene: TRBJ2-1
len: 14
CDR3aa: ASSPQYGRAPNEQF

v_gene: TRBV3-1/TRBV3-2
j_gene: TRBJ1-2
len: 12
CDR3aa: ASSRGGPDYGYT

v_gene: TRBV6-5
j_gene: TRBJ2-5
len: 11
CDR3aa: ASSYGGGETQY

v_gene: TRBV20-1
j_gene: TRBJ1-1
len: 13
CDR3aa: SASGGGGFETEAF

v_gene: TRBV27
j_gene: TRBJ1-5
len: 10
CDR3aa: ASSSAGQPQH

v_gene: TRBV6-1
j_gene: TRBJ2-7
len: 15
CDR3aa: ASSVEQGSTFSDEQY

v_gene: TRBV18
j_gene: TRBJ1-1
len: 11
CDR3aa: ASSPLRDTEAF

v_gene: TRBV28
j_gene: TRBJ1-5
len: 13
CDR3aa: ASSLGQVGNQPQH

v_gene: TRBV10-2
j_gene: TRBJ2-7
len: 13
CDR3aa: ASSESTSVAYEQY

v_gene: TRBV19
j_gene: TRBJ1-1
len: 11
CDR3aa: ASSYGTGTEAF

v_gene: TRBV7-9
j_gene: TRBJ1-2
len: 14
CDR3aa: ASIDTGTGANYGYT

v_gene: TRBV6-6
j_gene: TRBJ1-4
len: 14
CDR3aa: ASSYGGGRGNEKLF

v_gene: TRBV11-2
j_gene: TRBJ1-6
len: 13
CDR3aa: ASSLPGNYNSPLH

v_gene: TRBV28
j_gene: TRBJ1-5
len: 14
CDR3aa: ASSRPGNNFNQPQH

v_gene: TRBV13
j_gene: TRBJ1-2
len: 13
CDR3aa: ASSLGREPVYGYT

v_gene: TRBV5-6
j_gene: TRBJ1-5
len: 14
CDR3aa: ASSFWTGTGNQPQH

v_gene: TRBV6-4
j_gene: TRBJ2-4
len: 11
CDR3aa: ASWLGLKNIQY

v_gene: TRBV9
j_gene: TRBJ2-2
len: 14
CDR3aa: ASSVAPSGYTGELF